This entry lists 22 T cell receptor beta chains sequenced from one sample in a study of cytomegalovirus exposure and HLA in healthy donors (dated by TCRdb to 2016 to 2017). The library came from the immunoSEQ multiplex PCR assay. For the multiplex PCR, a mixture combining 60 forward primers for TCR Vbeta segments and 13 reverse primers for TCR Jbeta segments was used. This is the immuneACCESS table as TCRdb keeps it, with only in-frame sequences that have V and J called. A part of the clones is gone; compared with another copy, unresolved V genes explain less than half, and the rest is unexplained. The sample table lists some 170,000 clones, 75% of them with a count of one. Almost 3% of the sample goes to the ten largest clones. Sequencing was done on a sample of PBMCs. Receptors were obtained from a woman aged 45-60 years in good health and CMV-seropositive.

This clone was observed a single time. As DNA, the CDR3 is TGCGCCAGCAGCTTGGGACAGATCACAGATACGCAGTATTTT. As protein: CASSLGQITDTQYF. The chain is built from TRBV5-1 and TRBJ2-3, with D possibly TRBD1 on 5 matching bases. Trimming shortened V by 0 bases and J by 2 bases, and 7 bases separated the two germline ends. The CDR3 extends over 14 amino acids. Germline CDR1 reads SGHRS; CDR2 reads YFSETQ.

The DNA for the CDR3 is TGTGCCAGCAGCAGGGGACAGCTCTATGGCTACACCTTC. Protein sequence: CASSRGQLYGYTF. The V gene is TRBV5-6, the J gene TRBJ1-2; TRBD1 agrees at 7 bases. The germline gives CDR1 SGHDT, CDR2 YYEEEE. Germline trimming cut 4 bases from V and 4 bases from J; bases unmatched to any gene: 4. The CDR3 contains 13 residues.

In its sample, this clone was seen a few times. The rearrangement links TRBV25-1 to TRBJ1-3; a possible D gene is TRBD1 (6 bases). Per germline, CDR1 MGHDK and CDR2 SYGVNS. The CDR3 has 15 amino acids. V lost 6 bases, J lost 6 bases, and 18 bases lay in between. The CDR3 loop reads CASRARDTDKNTIYF. In DNA, the CDR3 is TGTGCCAGCAGAGCCCGGGACACGGATAAAAACACCATATATTTT.

This clone was counted only a few times. The chain is built from TRBV5-1 and TRBJ1-4, with D uncertain. This CDR3 spans 14 amino acids. CDR1 and CDR2 from the germline V gene are SGHRS and YFSETQ. The ends were cut back, 4 bases at V and 4 bases at J, with 11 bases in the middle. CDR3 in amino acids: CASSPQGVNEKLFF. The CDR3 DNA reads as TGCGCCAGCAGCCCCCAAGGAGTTAATGAAAAACTGTTTTTT.

This clone was seen just once. The chain employs TRBV5-1 and TRBJ1-1, with no clear D. Trimming took off 1 base at V and 3 bases at J, with 7 bases between the two ends. The V gene's germline CDR1 is SGHRS and CDR2 YFSETQ. This CDR3 comprises 13 residues. The CDR3 loop reads CASSLNYYTEAFF. The CDR3 DNA reads TGCGCCAGCAGCTTGAACTATTACACTGAAGCTTTCTTT. The whole variable domain, filled in from reference TRBV5-1 and TRBJ1-1, reads KAGVTQTPRYLIKTRGQQVTLSCSPISGHRSVSWYQQTPGQGLQFLFEYFSETQRNKGNFPGRFSGRQFSNSRSEMNVSTLELGDSALYLCASSLNYYTEAFFGQGTRLTVV.

V gene TRBV19 combines with J gene TRBJ2-1; D uncertain. CDR1 is LNHDA, CDR2 SQIVND, per germline (reference sequence). V lost 2 bases to trimming and J lost 6 bases, with 5 bases between them. This CDR3 spans 12 amino acids. The CDR3 DNA reads as TGTGCCAGTAGTATACCTAGCAATGAGCAGTTCTTC. It is translated as CASSIPSNEQFF.

V usage is TRBV18 and J usage is TRBJ1-4; tentative D call: TRBD1 (5 bases). The germline V gene has CDR1 KGHSH and CDR2 LQKENI. CDR3 length equals 15 residues. Trimming took off 4 bases at V and 5 bases at J, with 14 bases between the two ends. The CDR3 region is CASSRVRVPNEKLFF. DNA for the CDR3: TGTGCCAGCTCACGCGTCAGGGTTCCCAATGAAAAACTGTTTTTT.

The V and J genes are TRBV5-1 and TRBJ2-3; TRBD2 aligns across 15 bases. CDR1 and CDR2 from the germline V gene are SGHRS and YFSETQ. Germline trimming cut 4 bases from V and 4 bases from J; bases unmatched to any gene: 4. This CDR3 spans 16 amino acids. CDR3 nucleotide sequence: TGCGCCAGCAGCCCCGGACTAGCGGGGGGGGCAGATACGCAGTATTTT. This translates into CASSPGLAGGADTQYF.

This chain joins TRBV5-6 and TRBJ2-7, with 7 positions matching TRBD1. The length of the CDR3 is 12 residues. The junction had 1 base not matched to a gene; V was cut back by 1 base and J by 6 bases. CDR1 is SGHDT and CDR2 is YYEEEE in the germline V gene. In DNA, the CDR3 is TGTGCCAGCAGCTTGACAGGGGTCGAGCAGTACTTC. Protein sequence: CASSLTGVEQYF.

The chain recombines TRBV2 with TRBJ1-3, with 9 bases fitting TRBD1. The CDR3 runs 17 residues. CDR1 is SNHLY and CDR2 is FYNNEI in the germline V gene. The trim removed 4 bases at V and 3 bases at J, leaving 10 bases unmatched. The CDR3 DNA is TGTGCCAGCAGTGCCACTGGACAGGGGTTGGGTGGAAACACCATATATTTT. It yields the protein CASSATGQGLGGNTIYF. Drawing the rest from reference TRBV2 and TRBJ1-3, the complete variable domain is EPEVTQTPSHQVTQMGQEVILRCVPISNHLYFYWYRQILGQKVEFLVSFYNNEISEKSEIFDDQFSVERPDGSNFTLKIRSTKLEDSAMYFCASSATGQGLGGNTIYFGEGSWLTVV.

Only one count was recorded for this clone. This rearrangement joins TRBV9 to TRBJ1-1; a possible D gene is TRBD1 (5 bases). CDR1 and CDR2 (germline): SGDLS, YYNGEE. V was pared by 0 bases and J by 3 bases, with 9 bases between. The CDR3 extends over 14 amino acids. CDR3 DNA: TGTGCCAGCAGCGTAGAAGGGGAATACACTGAAGCTTTCTTT. Translated: CASSVEGEYTEAFF. Drawing the rest from reference TRBV9 and TRBJ1-1, the complete variable domain is DSGVTQTPKHLITATGQRVTLRCSPRSGDLSVYWYQQSLDQGLQFLIQYYNGEERAKGNILERFSAQQFPDLHSELNLSSLELGDSALYFCASSVEGEYTEAFFGQGTRLTVV.

The chain uses TRBV19 and TRBJ2-3; a weak D match, TRBD1 (5 bases). The CDR3 extends over 14 amino acids. Trimming left V 3 bases short and J 6 bases short, with 13 bases between. Germline assignment: CDR1 LNHDA and CDR2 SQIVND (reference sequence). The chain's CDR3 is CASSITRAADTQYF. In DNA form, the CDR3 reads TGTGCCAGTAGTATCACCAGGGCTGCCGATACGCAGTATTTT. Combining the CDR3 with reference TRBV19 and TRBJ2-3 gives the whole variable domain DGGITQSPKYLFRKEGQNVTLSCEQNLNHDAMYWYRQDPGQGLRLIYYSQIVNDFQKGDIAEGYSVSREKKESFPLTVTSAQKNPTAFYLCASSITRAADTQYFGPGTRLTVL.

This clone was picked up a small number of times. The chain joins TRBV7-6 to TRBJ2-5; TRBD2 might be the D (7 bases). This CDR3 is built from 17 residues. Germline V gives CDR1 SGHVS, CDR2 FNYEAQ. V dropped 6 bases and J dropped 2 bases, with 22 bases sitting between them. CDR3 protein: CASSLTLGRGPQETQYF. DNA for the CDR3: TGTGCCAGCAGTCTTACCCTGGGGCGGGGGCCGCAAGAGACCCAGTACTTC.

This clone is a singleton in its sample. The CDR3 DNA follows: TGTGCCACTACACAGGGCGACGACAATCAGCCCCAGCATTTT. This sequence encodes CATTQGDDNQPQHF. The chain couples TRBV10-3 to TRBJ1-5, with a weak D call TRBD1 (6 bases). This CDR3 spans 14 amino acids. Germline CDR1 and CDR2: ENHRY and SYGVKD. Trimming took 10 bases from V and 3 from J, leaving 16 bases between them.

This rearrangement joins TRBV5-3 to TRBJ2-1, with D possibly being TRBD1 (5 bases). TRBV5-3 is an ORF for which the function is uncertain. Trimming removed 4 bases at V and 2 bases at J, with 16 bases between. The CDR3 consists of 16 residues. CDR3: CARSPHRQTTYNEQFF. The CDR3 region has the DNA TGTGCCAGAAGCCCCCACCGACAGACAACCTACAATGAGCAGTTCTTC.

This clone occurred once. The chain uses TRBV2 and TRBJ1-3, with no clear D. The CDR3 contains 14 residues. Germline V lookup: CDR1 SNHLY, CDR2 FYNNEI. Trimming stripped 6 bases from V and 1 base from J, with 10 bases between. The CDR3 loop reads CASSEGGSGNTIYF. The DNA for the CDR3 is TGTGCCAGCAGCGAGGGAGGGTCTGGAAACACCATATATTTT.

The chain has TRBV11-1 and TRBJ1-3, with D possibly being TRBD1 (6 bases). The germline V gene encodes CDR1 SGHAT and CDR2 FQDESV (reference sequence). V gave up 10 bases and J gave up 0 bases, with 13 bases separating them. CDR3 length: 14 residues. The CDR3 reads CATRQVLSGNTIYF. The CDR3 DNA sequence: TGTGCCACTCGACAGGTCCTCTCTGGAAACACCATATATTTT.

The chain couples TRBV19 to TRBJ1-4; no clear D. CDR3 length: 13 amino acids. Looked up from germline, CDR1 is LNHDA and CDR2 is SQIVND (reference sequence). Trimming stripped 2 bases from V and 5 bases from J, with 6 bases between. CDR3 residues: CASSIQANEKLFF. The CDR3 bases are TGTGCCAGTAGTATACAGGCGAATGAAAAACTGTTTTTT.

The rearrangement joins TRBV19 to TRBJ2-1, with D uncertain. Per the germline V gene, CDR1 is LNHDA and CDR2 is SQIVND (reference sequence). The CDR3 totals 14 residues. V dropped 4 bases and J dropped 7 bases, with 14 bases sitting between them. Written as DNA, the CDR3 is TGTGCCAGTAGTAGCACCCCCCTTCAGAATGAGCAGTTCTTC. It codes for CASSSTPLQNEQFF.

The table lists this clone with a count of one. V and J are TRBV7-9 and TRBJ2-1, with TRBD1 identical over 7 bases. Germline CDR1 reads SEHNR; CDR2 reads FQNEAQ (reference sequence). The CDR3 covers 17 residues. V dropped 5 bases and J dropped 4; count of bases not matched to a gene: 14. Here the CDR3 reads CASSPPADRASYNEQFF. DNA for the CDR3: TGTGCCAGCAGCCCTCCGGCAGACAGGGCCTCATACAATGAGCAGTTCTTC. The whole variable domain, filled in from reference TRBV7-9 and TRBJ2-1, reads DTGVSQNPRHKITKRGQNVTFRCDPISEHNRLYWYRQTLGQGPEFLTYFQNEAQLEKSRLLSDRFSAERPKGSFSTLEIQRTEQGDSAMYLCASSPPADRASYNEQFFGPGTRLTVL.

V usage is TRBV4-2 and J usage is TRBJ2-7; TRBD2 matches at 10 bases. Per the germline V gene, CDR1 is LGHNA and CDR2 is YNFKEQ. Trimming at V came to 0 bases and at J to 2 bases, leaving 4 bases not matched to a gene. This CDR3 has 16 amino acids. CDR3 in DNA: TGTGCCAGCAGCCAAGAGGGTACTAGCGGGGCCTACGAGCAGTACTTC. The encoded protein is CASSQEGTSGAYEQYF.

This rearrangement joins TRBV2 to TRBJ1-1; D gene ambiguous. There are 12 residues in the CDR3. Trimming removed 6 bases at V and 5 bases at J, with 10 bases between. Germline V gives CDR1 SNHLY, CDR2 FYNNEI. CDR3 nucleotide sequence: TGTGCCAGCAGCGGAATGGAGACTGAAGCTTTCTTT. Protein: CASSGMETEAFF.